The rows below give T cell receptor beta chains drawn from one sample of a study of human T cells and chemical hapten exposure. One entry per CDR3 protein results from TCRdb running MiXCR on the RACE reads. Counted here are roughly 38,000 distinct CDR3 sequences, roughly 7.2% occurring once; the ten biggest clones make up roughly 1.3%. The sample was whole blood, taken in connection with sensitization to the hapten diphenylcyclopropenone (DPC). The source is a woman in her forties or fifties with alopecia areata. Some clones in this sample may be carry-over from other donors' samples. Each CDR3 is given with its conserved first and last residue. A D gene is named only where the DNA matches it firmly. Clone size, where shown, is once, few, many, or a class for clones that have expanded.

v_gene,d_gene,abundance,j_gene,CDR3nt,CDR3aa
TRBV6-1,.,many,TRBJ2-4,TGTGCCAGCAGTTACGAGGCCGGGGGAGGCAAAAACATTCAGTACTTC,CASSYEAGGGKNIQYF
TRBV20-1,.,.,TRBJ1-4,TGCAGTGCTCCGACCCTGACAGCAACTAATGAAAAACTGTTTTTT,CSAPTLTATNEKLFF
TRBV20-1,.,many,TRBJ1-1,TGCAGTGCTAGCGGTACCAAGGGGCTGTGGGTGAACACTGAAGCTTTCTTT,CSASGTKGLWVNTEAFF
TRBV7-2,TRBD2,many,TRBJ2-1,TGTGCCAGCAGCTTAGCGTTTGGTAGCGGGATACAAAACAATGAGCAGTTCTTC,CASSLAFGSGIQNNEQFF
TRBV2,.,many,TRBJ2-1,TGTGCCAGCAGGAAACTAGGCGATGAGCAGTTCTTC,CASRKLGDEQFF
TRBV24-1,.,many,TRBJ2-1,TGTGCCACCAGTGATGGTTACAGGGTCAGCTCCTACAATGAGCAGTTCTTC,CATSDGYRVSSYNEQFF
TRBV3-1,.,many,TRBJ2-2,TGTGCCAGCAGCCAAGGAAACACCGGGGAGCTGTTTTTT,CASSQGNTGELFF
TRBV14,.,.,TRBJ2-2,TGTGCCAGCAGCCAAGAACCTAGCCCGAACACCGGGGAGCTGTTTTTT,CASSQEPSPNTGELFF
TRBV20-1,TRBD1,few,TRBJ1-3,TGCAGTGCCAACAGGGGCTCCTCTGGAAACACCATATATTTT,CSANRGSSGNTIYF
TRBV20-1,TRBD1,many,TRBJ2-7,TGCAGTGCTAGAGAAAGAAGGGTACCGGGACAGAGAGGCCACGAGCAGTACTTC,CSARERRVPGQRGHEQYF
TRBV2,TRBD1,.,TRBJ2-4,TGTGCCAGCAGTCGACAGGGGCCCTTGGACATTCAGTACTTC,CASSRQGPLDIQYF
TRBV29-1,.,few,TRBJ2-2,TGCAGCGTCGTAGTTGGCGGGGAGCTGTTTTTT,CSVVVGGELFF
TRBV7-6,TRBD2,.,TRBJ2-1,TGTGCCAGCAGCTTAGGGGGTAGCGGGACCAATGAGCAGTTCTTC,CASSLGGSGTNEQFF
TRBV6-6,.,many,TRBJ2-3,TGTGCCAGCAGGCCGGGGACAGATACGCAGTATTTT,CASRPGTDTQYF
TRBV3-1,TRBD1,many,TRBJ2-7,TGTGCCAGCAGTCGGATCGGACAGGGGGCGCACGAGCAGTACTTC,CASSRIGQGAHEQYF
TRBV27,.,.,TRBJ2-1,TGTGCCAGCAGTTCGGAGGGCCCCAATGAGCAGTTCTTC,CASSSEGPNEQFF
TRBV3-1,.,many,TRBJ1-1,TGTGCCAGCAGCCGAGTCCAGGTGAACACTGAAGCTTTCTTT,CASSRVQVNTEAFF
TRBV3-1,TRBD2,many,TRBJ2-1,TGTGCCAGCAGCCCTTTACTAGCGGAGGAGCAGTTCTTC,CASSPLLAEEQFF